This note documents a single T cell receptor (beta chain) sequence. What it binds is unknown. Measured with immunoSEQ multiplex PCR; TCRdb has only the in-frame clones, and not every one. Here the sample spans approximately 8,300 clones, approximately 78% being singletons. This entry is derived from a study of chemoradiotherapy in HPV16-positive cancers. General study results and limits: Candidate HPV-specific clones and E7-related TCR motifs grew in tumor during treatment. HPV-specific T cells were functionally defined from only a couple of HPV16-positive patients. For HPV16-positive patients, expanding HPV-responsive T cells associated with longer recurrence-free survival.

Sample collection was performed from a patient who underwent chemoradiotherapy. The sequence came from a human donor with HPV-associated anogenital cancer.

CDR3 bases: TGTGCCAGCATTGCAATTAAGACATCCTACGAGCAGTACTTC. Translated, it gives CASIAIKTSYEQYF. The rearrangement links TRBV2 to TRBJ2-7; D not certain. V lost 7 bases to trimming and J lost 1 base, with 14 bases between them. The germline gives CDR1 SNHLY, CDR2 FYNNEI. The CDR3 consists of 14 residues.